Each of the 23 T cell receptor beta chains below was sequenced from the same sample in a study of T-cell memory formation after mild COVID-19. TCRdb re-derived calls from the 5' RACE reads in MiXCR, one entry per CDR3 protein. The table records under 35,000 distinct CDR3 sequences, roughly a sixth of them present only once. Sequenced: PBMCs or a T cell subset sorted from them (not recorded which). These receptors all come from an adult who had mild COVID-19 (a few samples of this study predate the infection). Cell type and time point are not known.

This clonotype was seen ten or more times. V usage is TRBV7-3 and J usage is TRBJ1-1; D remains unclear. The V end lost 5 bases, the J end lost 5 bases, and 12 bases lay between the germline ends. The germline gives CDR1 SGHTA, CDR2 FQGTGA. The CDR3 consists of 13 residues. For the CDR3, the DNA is TGTGCCAGCAGCAACAATGGTGGGACTGAAGCTTTCTTT. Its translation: CASSNNGGTEAFF.

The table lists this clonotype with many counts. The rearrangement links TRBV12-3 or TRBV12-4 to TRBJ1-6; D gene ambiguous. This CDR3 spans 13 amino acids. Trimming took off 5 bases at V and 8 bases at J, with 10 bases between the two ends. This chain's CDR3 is CASSPNTYSPLHF. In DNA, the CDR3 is TGTGCCAGCAGTCCCAACACCTATTCACCCCTCCACTTT.

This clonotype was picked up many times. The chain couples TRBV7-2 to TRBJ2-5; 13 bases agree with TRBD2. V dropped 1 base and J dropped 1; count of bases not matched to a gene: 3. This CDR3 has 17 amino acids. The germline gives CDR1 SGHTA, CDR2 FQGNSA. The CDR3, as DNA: TGTGCCAGCAGCTTAGGGACTAGCGGGAGACTCCAAGAGACCCAGTACTTC. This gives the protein CASSLGTSGRLQETQYF.

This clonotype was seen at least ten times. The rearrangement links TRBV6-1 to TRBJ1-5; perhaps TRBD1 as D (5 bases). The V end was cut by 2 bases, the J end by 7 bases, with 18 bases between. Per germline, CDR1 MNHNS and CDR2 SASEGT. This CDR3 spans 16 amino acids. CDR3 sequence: CASSESLGQVGQPQHF. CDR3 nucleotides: TGTGCCAGCAGTGAATCTCTGGGGCAGGTGGGGCAGCCCCAGCATTTT.

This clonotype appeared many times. This CDR3 is CASSPPTNTEAFF. The CDR3 DNA sequence: TGTGCCAGCTCACCACCCACGAACACTGAAGCTTTCTTT. The genes are TRBV18 and TRBJ1-1; no clear D. This CDR3 spans 13 amino acids. CDR1 and CDR2 (germline): KGHSH, LQKENI. Trimming removed 0 bases at V and 1 base at J, with 3 bases between.

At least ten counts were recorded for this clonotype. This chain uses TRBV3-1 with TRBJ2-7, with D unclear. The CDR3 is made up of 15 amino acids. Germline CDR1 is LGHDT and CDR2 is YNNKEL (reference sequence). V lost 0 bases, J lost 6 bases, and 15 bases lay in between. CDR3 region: CASSQDLGGRAEQYF. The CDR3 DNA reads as TGTGCCAGCAGCCAAGATCTCGGTGGTCGGGCCGAGCAGTACTTC.

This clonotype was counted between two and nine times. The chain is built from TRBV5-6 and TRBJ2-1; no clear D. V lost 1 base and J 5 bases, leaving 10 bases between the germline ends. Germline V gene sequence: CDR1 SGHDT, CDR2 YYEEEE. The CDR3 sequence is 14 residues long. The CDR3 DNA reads TGTGCCAGCAGCTTGCCCCCCCCACACAATGAGCAGTTCTTC. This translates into CASSLPPPHNEQFF.

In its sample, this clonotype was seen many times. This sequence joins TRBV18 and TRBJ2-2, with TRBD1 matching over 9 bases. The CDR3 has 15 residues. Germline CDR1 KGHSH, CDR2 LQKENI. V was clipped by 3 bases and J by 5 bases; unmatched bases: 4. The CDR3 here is CASSPHGTGTGELFF. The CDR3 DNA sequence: TGTGCCAGCTCACCTCACGGGACAGGGACCGGGGAGCTGTTTTTT.

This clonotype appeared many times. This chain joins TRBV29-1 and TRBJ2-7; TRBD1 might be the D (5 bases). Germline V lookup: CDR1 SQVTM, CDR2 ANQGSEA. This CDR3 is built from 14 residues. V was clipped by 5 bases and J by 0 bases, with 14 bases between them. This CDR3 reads CSVIPDSSSYEQYF. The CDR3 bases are TGCAGCGTTATCCCTGACAGTAGCTCCTACGAGCAGTACTTC.

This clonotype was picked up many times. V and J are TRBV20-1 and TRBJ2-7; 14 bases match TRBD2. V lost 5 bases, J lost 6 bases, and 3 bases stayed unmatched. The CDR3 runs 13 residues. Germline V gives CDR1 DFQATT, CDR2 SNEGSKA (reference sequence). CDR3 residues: CSARLAGGREQYF. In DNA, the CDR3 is TGCAGTGCTCGACTAGCGGGAGGGCGCGAGCAGTACTTC.

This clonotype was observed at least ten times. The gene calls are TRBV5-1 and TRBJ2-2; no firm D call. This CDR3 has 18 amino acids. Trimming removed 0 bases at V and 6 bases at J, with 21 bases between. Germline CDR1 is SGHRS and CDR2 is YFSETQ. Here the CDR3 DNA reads TGCGCCAGCAGCTTGGGAATAGCCTCTAGTCTATTACCCGGGGAGCTGTTTTTT. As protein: CASSLGIASSLLPGELFF.

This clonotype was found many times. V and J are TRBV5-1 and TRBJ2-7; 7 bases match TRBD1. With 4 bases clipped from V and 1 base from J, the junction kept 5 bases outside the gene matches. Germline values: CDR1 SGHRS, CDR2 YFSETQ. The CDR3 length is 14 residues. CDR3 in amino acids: CASSPDRLSYEQYF. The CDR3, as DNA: TGCGCCAGCAGCCCGGACAGGTTGTCCTACGAGCAGTACTTC.

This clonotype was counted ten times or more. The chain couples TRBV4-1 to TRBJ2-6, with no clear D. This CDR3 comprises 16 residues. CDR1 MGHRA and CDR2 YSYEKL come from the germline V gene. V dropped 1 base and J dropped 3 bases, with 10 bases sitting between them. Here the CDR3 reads CASSQVLGVGANVLTF. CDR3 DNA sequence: TGCGCCAGCAGCCAAGTTTTAGGAGTTGGGGCCAACGTCCTGACTTTC.

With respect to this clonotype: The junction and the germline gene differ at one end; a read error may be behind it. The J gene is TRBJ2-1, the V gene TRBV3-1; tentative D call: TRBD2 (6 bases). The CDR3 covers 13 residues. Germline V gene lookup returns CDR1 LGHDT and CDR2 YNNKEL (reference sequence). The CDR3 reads CASSQPNPAGLYF. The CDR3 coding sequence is TGTGCCAGCAGCCAACCAAACCCGGCGGGACTGTACTTC.

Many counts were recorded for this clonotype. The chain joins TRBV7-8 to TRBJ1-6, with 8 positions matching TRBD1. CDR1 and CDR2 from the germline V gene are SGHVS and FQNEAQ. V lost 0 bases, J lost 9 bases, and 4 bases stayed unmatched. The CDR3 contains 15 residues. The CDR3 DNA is TGTGCCAGCAGCTTAGCACAGGGGGAACGTTCACCCCTCCACTTT. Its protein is CASSLAQGERSPLHF.

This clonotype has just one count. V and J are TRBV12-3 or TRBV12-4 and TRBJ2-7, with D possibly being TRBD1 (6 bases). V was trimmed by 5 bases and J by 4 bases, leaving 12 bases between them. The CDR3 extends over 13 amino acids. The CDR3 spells CASSHSGAYEQYF. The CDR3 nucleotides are TGTGCCAGCAGTCACTCAGGGGCGTACGAGCAGTACTTC.

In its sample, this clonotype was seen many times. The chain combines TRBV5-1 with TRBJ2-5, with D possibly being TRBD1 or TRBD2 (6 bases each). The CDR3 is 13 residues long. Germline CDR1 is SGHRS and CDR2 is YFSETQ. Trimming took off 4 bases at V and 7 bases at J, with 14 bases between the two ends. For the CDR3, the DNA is TGCGCCAGCAGCCCGGGGGCTAGAGGGACCCAGTACTTC. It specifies CASSPGARGTQYF.

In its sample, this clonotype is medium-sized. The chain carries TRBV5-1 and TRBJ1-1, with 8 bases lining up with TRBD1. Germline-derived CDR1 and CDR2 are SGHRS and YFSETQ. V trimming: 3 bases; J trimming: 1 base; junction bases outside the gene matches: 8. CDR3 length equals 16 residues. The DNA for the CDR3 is TGCGCCAGCAGCTCGGGGGACAGGAGCCCGAACACTGAAGCTTTCTTT. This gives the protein CASSSGDRSPNTEAFF.

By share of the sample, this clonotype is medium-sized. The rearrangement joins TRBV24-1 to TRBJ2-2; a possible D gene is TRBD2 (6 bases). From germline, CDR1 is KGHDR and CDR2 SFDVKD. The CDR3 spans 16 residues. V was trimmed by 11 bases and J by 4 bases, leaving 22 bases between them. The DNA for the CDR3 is TGTGCCATCATGACGGCGGAGGGTTCGGGCACCGGGGAGCTGTTTTTT. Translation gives CAIMTAEGSGTGELFF.

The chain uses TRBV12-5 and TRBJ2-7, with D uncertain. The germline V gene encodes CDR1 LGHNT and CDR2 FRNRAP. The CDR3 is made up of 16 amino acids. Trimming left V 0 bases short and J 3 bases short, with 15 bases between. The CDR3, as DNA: TGTGCTAGTGGTTTGGTACGGTCACTCCAGGACTACGAGCAGTACTTC. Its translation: CASGLVRSLQDYEQYF.

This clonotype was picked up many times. For the CDR3, the DNA is TGTGCCAGTAGTATAGGACAGGGGCACTACGAGCAGTACTTC. It codes for CASSIGQGHYEQYF. The chain employs TRBV19 and TRBJ2-7; TRBD1 aligns across 8 bases. V shed 1 base, J shed 3 bases, and the junction held 2 bases outside the gene matches. Germline CDR1 is LNHDA and CDR2 is SQIVND (reference sequence). The CDR3 sequence is 14 residues long.

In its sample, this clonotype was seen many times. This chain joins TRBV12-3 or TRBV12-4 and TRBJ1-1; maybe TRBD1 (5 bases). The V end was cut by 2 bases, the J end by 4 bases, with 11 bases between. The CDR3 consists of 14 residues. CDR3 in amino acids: CASSLHGGTTEAFF. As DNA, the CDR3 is TGTGCCAGCAGTTTACACGGGGGTACCACTGAAGCTTTCTTT.

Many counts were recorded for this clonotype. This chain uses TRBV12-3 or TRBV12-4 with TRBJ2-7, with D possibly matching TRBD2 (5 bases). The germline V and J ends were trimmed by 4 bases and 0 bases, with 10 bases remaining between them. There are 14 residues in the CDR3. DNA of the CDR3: TGTGCCAGCAGTTCCGGGGTCAGCTCCTACGAGCAGTACTTC. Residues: CASSSGVSSYEQYF.